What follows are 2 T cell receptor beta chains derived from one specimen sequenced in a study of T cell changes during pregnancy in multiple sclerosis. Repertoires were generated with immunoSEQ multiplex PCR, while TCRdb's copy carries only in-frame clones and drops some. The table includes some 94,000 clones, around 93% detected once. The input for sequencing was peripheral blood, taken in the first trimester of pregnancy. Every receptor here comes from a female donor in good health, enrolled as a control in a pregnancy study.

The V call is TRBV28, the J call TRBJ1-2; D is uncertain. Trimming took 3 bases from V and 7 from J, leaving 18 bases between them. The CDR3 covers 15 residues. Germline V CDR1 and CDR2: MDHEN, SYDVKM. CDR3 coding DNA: TGTGCCAGCAGTTTGAGGCTGCGGGGAGGTGGTGGCTACACCTTC. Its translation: CASSLRLRGGGGYTF.

CDR3 loop: CASSFPRGNTEAFF. The CDR3 nucleotides are TGTGCCAGCAGCTTTCCCAGGGGGAACACTGAAGCTTTCTTT. The chain carries TRBV11-1 and TRBJ1-1, with TRBD1 as a possible D gene (6 bases). Deletions cut 3 bases from V and 1 base from J, with 9 bases between. CDR1 and CDR2 from the germline V gene are SGHAT and FQDESV (reference sequence). There are 14 residues in the CDR3.